The entry that follows covers one T cell receptor (beta chain) sequence. These data are taken from a study of shared clonotypes between healthy human individuals. Assay runs were performed at deep level. TCRdb's copy holds only in-frame clones and misses some; the assay was immunoSEQ multiplex PCR. The sample records roughly 640,000 clones, approximately 74% being singletons. Germline values: CDR1 MDHEN, CDR2 SYDVKM. This CDR3 is 15 amino acids long. Between the trimmed V and J ends, which lost 5 bases and 0 bases, there was a span of 13 bases. The rearrangement uses TRBV28 and TRBJ1-2; D is uncertain. This sequence was found in a woman in her 30s in good health. Sequences were obtained from memory CD4+ T cells sorted from blood. Subset of the sample: CD45RA-negative fraction. The CDR3 DNA reads as TGTGCCAGCAGTGGGAGCGGGGAGGCTAACTATGGCTACACCTTC. Amino acid sequence: CASSGSGEANYGYTF.